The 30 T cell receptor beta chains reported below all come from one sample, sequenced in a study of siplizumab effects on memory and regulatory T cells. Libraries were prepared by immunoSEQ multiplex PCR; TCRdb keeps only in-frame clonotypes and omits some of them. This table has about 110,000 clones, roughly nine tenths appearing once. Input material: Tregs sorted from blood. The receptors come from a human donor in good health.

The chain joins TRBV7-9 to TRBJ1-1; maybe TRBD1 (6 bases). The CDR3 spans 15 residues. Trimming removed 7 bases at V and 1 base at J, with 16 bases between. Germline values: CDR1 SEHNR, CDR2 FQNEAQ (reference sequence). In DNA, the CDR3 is TGTGCCAGCAACTCCGTCGGGGGGCCGAACACTGAAGCTTTCTTT. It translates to CASNSVGGPNTEAFF.

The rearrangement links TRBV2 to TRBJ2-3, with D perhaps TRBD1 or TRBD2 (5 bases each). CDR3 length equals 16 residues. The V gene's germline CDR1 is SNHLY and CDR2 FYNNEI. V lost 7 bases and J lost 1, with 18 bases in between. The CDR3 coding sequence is TGTGCCAGCAATAGGGGAAGAGGGTTTGGCACAGATACGCAGTATTTT. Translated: CASNRGRGFGTDTQYF.

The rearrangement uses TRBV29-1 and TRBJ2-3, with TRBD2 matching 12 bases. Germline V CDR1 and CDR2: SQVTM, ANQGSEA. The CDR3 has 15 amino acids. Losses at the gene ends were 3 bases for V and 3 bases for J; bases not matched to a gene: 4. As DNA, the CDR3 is TGCAGCGTTGACGGAACTAGCGGGAGGACAGATACGCAGTATTTT. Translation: CSVDGTSGRTDTQYF.

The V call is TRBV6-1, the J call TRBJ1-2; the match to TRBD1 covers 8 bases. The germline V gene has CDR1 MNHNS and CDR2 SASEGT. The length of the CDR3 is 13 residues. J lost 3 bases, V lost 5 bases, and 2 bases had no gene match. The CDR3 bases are TGTGCCAGCAGTACAGGGGGATACTATGGCTACACCTTC. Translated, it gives CASSTGGYYGYTF.

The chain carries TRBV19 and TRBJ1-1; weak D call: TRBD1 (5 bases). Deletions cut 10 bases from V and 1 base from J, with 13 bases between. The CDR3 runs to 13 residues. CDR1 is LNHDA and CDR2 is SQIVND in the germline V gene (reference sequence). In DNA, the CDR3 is TGTGCCACCGCGCCGGGACGGAACACTGAAGCTTTCTTT. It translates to CATAPGRNTEAFF.

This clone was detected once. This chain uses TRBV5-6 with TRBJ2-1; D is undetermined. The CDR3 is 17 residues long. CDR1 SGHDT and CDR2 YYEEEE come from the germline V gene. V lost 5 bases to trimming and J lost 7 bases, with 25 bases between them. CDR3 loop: CASSFMGRLFARNEQFF. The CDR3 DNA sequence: TGTGCCAGCAGTTTTATGGGTAGATTGTTCGCGAGGAATGAGCAGTTCTTC. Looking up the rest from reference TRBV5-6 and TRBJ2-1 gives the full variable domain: DAGVTQSPTHLIKTRGQQVTLRCSPKSGHDTVSWYQQALGQGPQFIFQYYEEEERQRGNFPDRFSGHQFPNYSSELNVNALLLGDSALYLCASSFMGRLFARNEQFFGPGTRLTVL.

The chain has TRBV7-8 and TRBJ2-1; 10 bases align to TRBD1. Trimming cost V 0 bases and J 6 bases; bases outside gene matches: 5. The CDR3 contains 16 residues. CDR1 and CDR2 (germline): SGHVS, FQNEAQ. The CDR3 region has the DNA TGTGCCAGCAGCTTAGCCCGGGACAGGGGCCTCAATGAGCAGTTCTTC. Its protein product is CASSLARDRGLNEQFF.

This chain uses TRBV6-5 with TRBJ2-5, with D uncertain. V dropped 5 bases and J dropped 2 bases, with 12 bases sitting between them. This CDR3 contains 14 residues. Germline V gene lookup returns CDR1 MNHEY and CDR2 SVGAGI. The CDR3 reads CASSNGRVQETQYF. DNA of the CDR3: TGTGCCAGCAGTAATGGACGCGTACAAGAGACCCAGTACTTC.

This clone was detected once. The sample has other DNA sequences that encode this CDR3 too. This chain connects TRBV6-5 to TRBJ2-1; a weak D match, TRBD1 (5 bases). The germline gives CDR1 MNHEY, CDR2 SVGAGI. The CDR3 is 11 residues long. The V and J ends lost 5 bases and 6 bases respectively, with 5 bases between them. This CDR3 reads CASSRGNEQFF. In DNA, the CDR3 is TGTGCCAGCAGTAGGGGCAATGAGCAGTTCTTC.

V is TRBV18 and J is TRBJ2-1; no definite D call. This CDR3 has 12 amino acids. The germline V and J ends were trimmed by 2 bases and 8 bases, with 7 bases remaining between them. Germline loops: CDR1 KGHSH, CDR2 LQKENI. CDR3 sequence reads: CASSPEDYEQFF. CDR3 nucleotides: TGTGCCAGCTCACCAGAGGATTATGAGCAGTTCTTC.

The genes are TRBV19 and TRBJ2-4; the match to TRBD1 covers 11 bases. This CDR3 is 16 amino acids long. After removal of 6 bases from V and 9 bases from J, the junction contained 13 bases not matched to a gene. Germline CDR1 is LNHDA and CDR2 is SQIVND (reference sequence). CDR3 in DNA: TGTGCCAGTAGCGGGATGGACAGGGGGCGCACGGGCATTCAGTACTTC. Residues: CASSGMDRGRTGIQYF.

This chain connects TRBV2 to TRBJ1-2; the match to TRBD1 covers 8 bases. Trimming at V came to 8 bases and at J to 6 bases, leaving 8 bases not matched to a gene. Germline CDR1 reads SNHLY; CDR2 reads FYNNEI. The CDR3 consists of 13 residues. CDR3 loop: CASQYGQGNGYTF. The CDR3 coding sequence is TGTGCCAGCCAGTATGGACAGGGCAATGGCTACACCTTC. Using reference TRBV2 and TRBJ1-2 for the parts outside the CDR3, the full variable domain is EPEVTQTPSHQVTQMGQEVILRCVPISNHLYFYWYRQILGQKVEFLVSFYNNEISEKSEIFDDQFSVERPDGSNFTLKIRSTKLEDSAMYFCASQYGQGNGYTFGSGTRLTVV.

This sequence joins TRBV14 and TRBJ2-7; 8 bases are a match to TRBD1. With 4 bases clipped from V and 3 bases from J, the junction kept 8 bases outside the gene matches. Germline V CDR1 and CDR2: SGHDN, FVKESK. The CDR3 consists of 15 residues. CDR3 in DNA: TGTGCCAGCAGCCTAATGACAGGGGCCTACTACGAGCAGTACTTC. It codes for CASSLMTGAYYEQYF.

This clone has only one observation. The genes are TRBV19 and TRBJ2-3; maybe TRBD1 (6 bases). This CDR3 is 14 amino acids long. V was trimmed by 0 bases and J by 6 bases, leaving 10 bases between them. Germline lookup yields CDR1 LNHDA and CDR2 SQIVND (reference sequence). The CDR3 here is CASSIETGSDTQYF. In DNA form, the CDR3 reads TGTGCCAGTAGTATAGAAACAGGGTCCGATACGCAGTATTTT.

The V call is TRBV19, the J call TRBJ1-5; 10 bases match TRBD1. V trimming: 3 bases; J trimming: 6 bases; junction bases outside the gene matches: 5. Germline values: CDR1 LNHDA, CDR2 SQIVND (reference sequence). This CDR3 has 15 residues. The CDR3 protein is CASSMGTGAGQPQHF. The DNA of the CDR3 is TGTGCCAGTAGTATGGGGACAGGGGCGGGTCAGCCCCAGCATTTT.

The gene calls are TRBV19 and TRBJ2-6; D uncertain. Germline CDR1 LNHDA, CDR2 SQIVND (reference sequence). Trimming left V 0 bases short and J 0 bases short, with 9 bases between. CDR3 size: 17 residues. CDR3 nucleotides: TGTGCCAGTAGTATAGACACTCGAAGCTCTGGGGCCAACGTCCTGACTTTC. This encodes CASSIDTRSSGANVLTF.

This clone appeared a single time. CDR3 bases: TGTGCCAGCAGTGTCTTCCTAGCGGGGGGGCTAAATGAGCAGTTCTTC. It codes for CASSVFLAGGLNEQFF. V gene TRBV6-1 combines with J gene TRBJ2-1; TRBD2 aligns across 12 bases. V lost 4 bases and J lost 7; bases outside the gene matches: 8. The germline V gene has CDR1 MNHNS and CDR2 SASEGT. CDR3 length: 16 amino acids.

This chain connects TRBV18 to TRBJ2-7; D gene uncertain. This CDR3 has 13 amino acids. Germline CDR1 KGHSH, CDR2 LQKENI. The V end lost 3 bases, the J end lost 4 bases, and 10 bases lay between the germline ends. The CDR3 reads CASSPRKLYEQYF. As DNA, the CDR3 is TGTGCCAGCTCACCTAGGAAACTTTACGAGCAGTACTTC.

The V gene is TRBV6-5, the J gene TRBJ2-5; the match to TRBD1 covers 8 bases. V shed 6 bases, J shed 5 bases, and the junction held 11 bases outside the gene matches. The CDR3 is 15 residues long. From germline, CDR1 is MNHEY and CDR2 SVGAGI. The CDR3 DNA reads TGTGCCAGCAGCCCAAGGACAGGGAGGCGGGAGACCCAGTACTTC. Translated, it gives CASSPRTGRRETQYF.

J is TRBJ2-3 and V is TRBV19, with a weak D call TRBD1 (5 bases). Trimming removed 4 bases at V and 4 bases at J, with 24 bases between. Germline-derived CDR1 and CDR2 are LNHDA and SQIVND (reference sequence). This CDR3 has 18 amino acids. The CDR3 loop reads CASSNPPWGGRVADTQYF. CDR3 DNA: TGTGCCAGTAGTAACCCGCCTTGGGGCGGAAGGGTGGCAGATACGCAGTATTTT.

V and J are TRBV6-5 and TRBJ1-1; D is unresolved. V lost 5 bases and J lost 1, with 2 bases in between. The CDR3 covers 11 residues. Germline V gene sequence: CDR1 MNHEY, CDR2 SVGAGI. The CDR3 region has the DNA TGTGCCAGCAGTACGAACACTGAAGCTTTCTTT. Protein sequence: CASSTNTEAFF.

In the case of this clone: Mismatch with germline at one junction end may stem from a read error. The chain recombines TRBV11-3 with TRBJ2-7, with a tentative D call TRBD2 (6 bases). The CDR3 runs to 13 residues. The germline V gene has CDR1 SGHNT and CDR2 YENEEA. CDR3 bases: TGTGCCAGCAGCCTAGACTCCGGGGGAGAGCAGTACTTC. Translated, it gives CASSLDSGGEQYF.

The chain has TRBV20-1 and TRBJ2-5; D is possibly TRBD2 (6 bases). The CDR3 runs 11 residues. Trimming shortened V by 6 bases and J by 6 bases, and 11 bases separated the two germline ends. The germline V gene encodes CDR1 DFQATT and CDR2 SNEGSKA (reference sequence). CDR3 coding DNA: TGCAGTGCCGGCGGGGAGCAGACCCAGTACTTC. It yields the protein CSAGGEQTQYF.

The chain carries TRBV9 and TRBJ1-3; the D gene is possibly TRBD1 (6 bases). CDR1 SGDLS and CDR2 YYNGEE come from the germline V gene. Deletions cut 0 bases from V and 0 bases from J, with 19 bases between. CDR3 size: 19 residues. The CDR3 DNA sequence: TGTGCCAGCAGCGTAGAGAACCCCCGTAGCAGGGGCTCTGGAAACACCATATATTTT. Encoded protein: CASSVENPRSRGSGNTIYF.

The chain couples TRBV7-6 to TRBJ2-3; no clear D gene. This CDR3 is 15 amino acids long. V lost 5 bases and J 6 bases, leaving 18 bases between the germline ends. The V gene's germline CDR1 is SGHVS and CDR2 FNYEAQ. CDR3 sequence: CASSLSTWPADTQYF. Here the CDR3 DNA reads TGTGCCAGCAGCCTCAGTACGTGGCCGGCGGATACGCAGTATTTT.

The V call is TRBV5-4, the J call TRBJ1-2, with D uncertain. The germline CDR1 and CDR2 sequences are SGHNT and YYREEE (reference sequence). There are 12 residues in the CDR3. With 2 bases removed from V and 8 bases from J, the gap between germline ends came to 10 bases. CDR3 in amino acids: CASSFSMVGYTF. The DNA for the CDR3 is TGTGCCAGCAGCTTTTCTATGGTCGGCTACACCTTC.

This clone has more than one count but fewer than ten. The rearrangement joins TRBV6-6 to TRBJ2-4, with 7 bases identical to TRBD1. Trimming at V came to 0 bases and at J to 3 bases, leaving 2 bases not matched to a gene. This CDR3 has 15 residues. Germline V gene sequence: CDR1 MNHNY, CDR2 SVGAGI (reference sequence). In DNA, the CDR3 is TGTGCCAGCAGTTACTCGGACAGGAGCAAAAACATTCAGTACTTC. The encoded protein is CASSYSDRSKNIQYF.

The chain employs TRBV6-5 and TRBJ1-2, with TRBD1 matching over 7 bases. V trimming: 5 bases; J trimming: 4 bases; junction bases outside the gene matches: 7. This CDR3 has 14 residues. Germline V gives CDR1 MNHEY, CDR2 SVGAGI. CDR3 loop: CASSPDRRAYGYTF. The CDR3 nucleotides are TGTGCCAGCAGTCCGGACAGGCGCGCCTATGGCTACACCTTC.

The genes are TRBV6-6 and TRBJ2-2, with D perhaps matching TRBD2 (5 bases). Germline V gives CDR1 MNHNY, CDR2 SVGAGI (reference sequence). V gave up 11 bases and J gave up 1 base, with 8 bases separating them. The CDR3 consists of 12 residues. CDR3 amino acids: CAGEGNTGELFF. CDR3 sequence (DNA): TGTGCCGGCGAGGGGAACACCGGGGAGCTGTTTTTT.

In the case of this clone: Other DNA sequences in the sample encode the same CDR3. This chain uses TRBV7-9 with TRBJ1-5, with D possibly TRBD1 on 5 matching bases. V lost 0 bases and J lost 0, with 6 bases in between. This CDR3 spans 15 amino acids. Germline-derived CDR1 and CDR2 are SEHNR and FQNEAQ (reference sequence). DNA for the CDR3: TGTGCCAGCAGCTTAGCGGGGGGTAGCAATCAGCCCCAGCATTTT. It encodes CASSLAGGSNQPQHF.